This T cell receptor (beta chain) was captured by sequencing in a study of cytomegalovirus exposure and HLA in healthy donors. Study-wide results and caveats: Sequencing likely produced, as an artifact, a cluster of highly shared sequence variants. Later analysis placed DRB1 highest and HLA-C lowest in TCR association rates, which differed by HLA locus.

The PCR contained 60 Vbeta and 13 Jbeta primers. As originally analysed: As a later analysis found, there were tens of millions of unique TCR beta chains, of which roughly 11 million were shared. Clones were sequenced by immunoSEQ multiplex PCR, and TCRdb holds only the in-frame ones, with some missing. V, J and clone size were drawn from that table, and D and trimming were deduced from the DNA. The sample contains 150,000 to 180,000 clones, around 79% of which appear only once. Of note for this clone: Its target is unknown.

Germline CDR1 is GTSNPN and CDR2 is SVGIG (reference sequence). The CDR3 loop spans 15 amino acids. With 2 bases clipped from V and 1 base from J, the junction kept 5 bases outside the gene matches. The TCR was taken from a man aged 25-45 years in good health and CMV-seropositive. V gene TRBV30 combines with J gene TRBJ2-3, with 8 bases fitting TRBD2. Material: PBMCs. CDR3 in amino acids: CAWSYSGTRTDTQYF. CDR3 in DNA: TGTGCCTGGAGTTATAGCGGGACTCGCACAGATACGCAGTATTTT.